Listed below are T cell receptor beta chains from one sample, sequenced in a study of blood T cell repertoires in COVID-19. TCRdb keeps only in-frame clones here, not all; method: immunoSEQ multiplex PCR. The sample records about 670,000 clones, 90% being singletons. The specimen was peripheral blood. These TCRs come from a woman in her late teens or twenties with acute or convalescent COVID-19. Each CDR3 is given with its conserved first and last residue. D genes are given only for firm matches. Size is omitted from some rows. Given values are once, few, many or a class for expanded clones.

clone size	V gene	CDR3 length	J gene	D gene	CDR3 protein	CDR3 DNA
-	TRBV5-1	14	TRBJ1-4	TRBD1	CASSLETGAEKLFF	TGCGCCAGCAGCTTGGAGACAGGGGCTGAAAAACTGTTTTTT
few	TRBV6-5	12	TRBJ1-1	-	CASTTHNTEAFF	TGTGCCAGCACCACACACAACACTGAAGCTTTCTTT
-	TRBV10-2	13	TRBJ2-7	TRBD2	CASGAGGPYEQYF	TGCGCCAGCGGAGCGGGGGGGCCCTACGAGCAGTACTTC
-	TRBV5-5	15	TRBJ1-2	-	CASSLGSVGGPGYTF	TGTGCCAGCAGCTTGGGTTCTGTCGGCGGTCCTGGCTACACCTTC
-	TRBV5-6	15	TRBJ2-3	TRBD1	CASRKGQAPTDTQYF	TGTGCCAGCAGGAAAGGACAGGCCCCCACAGATACGCAGTATTTT
-	TRBV6-6	14	TRBJ2-7	TRBD2	CASSLSGASYEQYF	TGTGCCAGCAGTCTTAGCGGGGCCTCCTACGAGCAGTACTTC
-	TRBV7-8	14	TRBJ1-1	-	CASSLTAQFTEAFF	TGTGCCAGCAGCTTGACAGCGCAATTCACTGAAGCTTTCTTT
-	TRBV9	17	TRBJ2-3	TRBD2	CASSVSVAGGPGDTQYF	TGTGCCAGCAGCGTATCCGTAGCGGGGGGGCCAGGGGATACGCAGTATTTT
-	TRBV12-3/TRBV12-4	13	TRBJ1-2	-	CASSPGDSGGYTF	TGTGCCAGCAGTCCCGGGGACTCGGGGGGCTACACCTTC
-	TRBV2	16	TRBJ1-1	-	CASLQGRYTLNTEAFF	TGTGCCAGCCTCCAAGGGAGGTACACTCTGAACACTGAAGCTTTCTTT
-	TRBV7-9	18	TRBJ1-2	-	CASSLRPRVEAGDYGYTF	TGTGCCAGCAGCTTAAGGCCCCGCGTCGAAGCAGGGGACTATGGCTACACCTTC
-	TRBV7-6	18	TRBJ2-3	TRBD1	CASSLDLDRVRGTDTQYF	TGTGCCAGCAGCTTAGACCTCGACAGGGTCAGGGGTACAGATACGCAGTATTTT
-	TRBV4-1	16	TRBJ1-5	-	CASSQEIGGGGQPQHF	TGCGCCAGCAGCCAAGAGATAGGGGGTGGGGGTCAGCCCCAGCATTTT
-	TRBV5-6	15	TRBJ2-5	TRBD1	CASSLPGQGMETQYF	TGTGCCAGCAGCTTACCGGGACAGGGGATGGAGACCCAGTACTTC
-	TRBV24-1	16	TRBJ2-5	-	CATSDHAGTNQETQYF	TGTGCCACCAGTGATCACGCCGGGACAAATCAAGAGACCCAGTACTTC
-	TRBV27	15	TRBJ1-4	-	CASSPLTSRGEKLFF	TGTGCCAGCAGTCCACTCACAAGCCGGGGTGAAAAACTGTTTTTT
-	TRBV4-1	13	TRBJ1-6	-	CASSQDQDSPLHF	TGCGCCAGCAGCCAAGACCAGGATTCACCCCTCCACTTT
-	TRBV21-1	20	TRBJ2-3	-	CASTFWEGVGGNRVGDTQYF	TGTGCCAGCACCTTCTGGGAGGGAGTAGGAGGGAATCGAGTGGGGGATACGCAGTATTTT
-	TRBV24-1	14	TRBJ1-2	TRBD1	CATIRQGTGYGYTF	TGTGCCACCATCCGACAGGGGACGGGCTATGGCTACACCTTC
-	TRBV5-4	17	TRBJ1-2	TRBD1	CASSPGQGISYNHGYTF	TGTGCCAGCAGCCCCGGACAGGGAATCTCTTATAACCATGGCTACACCTTC
-	TRBV7-8	13	TRBJ2-7	-	CASSSRQVYEQYF	TGTGCCAGCAGCTCAAGACAGGTCTACGAGCAGTACTTC
-	TRBV27	13	TRBJ1-1	-	CASSLQAYTEAFF	TGTGCCAGCAGTTTACAAGCGTACACTGAAGCTTTCTTT
-	TRBV11-2	17	TRBJ2-4	TRBD2	CASSGLAGVVAKNIQYF	TGTGCCAGCAGCGGGTTAGCGGGGGTAGTAGCCAAAAACATTCAGTACTTC
-	TRBV6-6	11	TRBJ1-1	-	CAGGTYTEAFF	TGTGCCGGGGGGACGTACACTGAAGCTTTCTTT
-	TRBV6-2/TRBV6-3	14	TRBJ2-3	-	CASSYLTPTDTQYF	TGTGCCAGCAGTTACCTGACTCCGACAGATACGCAGTATTTT
-	TRBV3-1/TRBV3-2	14	TRBJ2-7	TRBD2	CASSSRDYPHEQYF	TGTGCCAGCAGCTCTAGGGACTACCCCCACGAGCAGTACTTC
-	TRBV11-2	15	TRBJ1-4	TRBD1	CASSSGTGSNEKLFF	TGTGCCAGCAGCTCTGGGACAGGGTCTAATGAAAAACTGTTTTTT
-	TRBV12-5	11	TRBJ1-2	-	CASASGMGYTF	TGTGCTAGTGCCTCCGGGATGGGCTACACCTTC
-	TRBV30	16	TRBJ1-6	-	CAWSPGGEVYNSPLHF	TGTGCCTGGAGTCCGGGAGGAGAAGTCTATAATTCACCCCTCCACTTT
-	TRBV5-1	16	TRBJ2-5	-	CASSPGDWTSQETQYF	TGCGCCAGCAGCCCTGGGGATTGGACATCACAAGAGACCCAGTACTTC
-	TRBV21-1	15	TRBJ2-7	-	CATLEYVQGQYEQYF	TGTGCCACCCTAGAGTATGTGCAGGGACAATACGAGCAGTACTTC
-	TRBV4-1	14	TRBJ2-7	TRBD1	CASSRSTGGHEQYF	TGCGCCAGCAGCCGTTCTACAGGGGGCCACGAGCAGTACTTC
-	TRBV5-1	19	TRBJ2-3	TRBD2	CASYHSPGLDISSTDTQYF	TGCGCCAGTTACCACTCTCCGGGACTAGACATTTCTAGCACAGATACGCAGTATTTT
-	TRBV11-2	17	TRBJ1-1	TRBD1	CASSPAPGQPLNTEAFF	TGTGCCAGCAGTCCGGCTCCGGGACAGCCTTTGAACACTGAAGCTTTCTTT
-	TRBV4-3	17	TRBJ1-3	TRBD1	CASSQGPPGQGGNTIYF	TGCGCCAGCAGCCAAGGACCCCCGGGACAGGGAGGAAACACCATATATTTT
-	TRBV5-5	15	TRBJ2-3	-	CASSFRGAAADTQYF	TGTGCCAGCAGCTTTAGGGGCGCGGCGGCAGATACGCAGTATTTT
-	TRBV11-2	17	TRBJ1-6	TRBD1	CASSSPGGDRGNSPLHF	TGTGCCAGCAGCTCCCCCGGGGGGGACAGGGGTAATTCACCCCTCCACTTT
-	TRBV15	15	TRBJ2-5	TRBD1	CATSRASGQKETQYF	TGTGCCACCAGCAGAGCCTCGGGACAGAAAGAGACCCAGTACTTC
-	TRBV4-1	16	TRBJ1-2	-	CASSQGSPGDGYGYTF	TGCGCCAGCAGCCAAGGCTCCCCAGGGGACGGTTATGGCTACACCTTC
-	TRBV6-5	11	TRBJ1-1	TRBD1	CASNPGQGKFF	TGTGCCAGCAACCCGGGACAGGGTAAATTCTTT
-	TRBV30	13	TRBJ1-1	-	CAWSSRLDTEAFF	TGTGCCTGGAGTTCCCGGTTGGACACTGAAGCTTTCTTT
-	TRBV19	15	TRBJ1-2	-	CASSIIVRAGNGYTF	TGTGCCAGTAGTATAATCGTCAGGGCAGGGAACGGCTACACCTTC
-	TRBV9	15	TRBJ1-4	TRBD1	CASSTSTGSNEKLFF	TGTGCCAGCAGCACCTCGACAGGGAGTAATGAAAAACTGTTTTTT
-	TRBV6-2/TRBV6-3	16	TRBJ2-1	-	CASSYSPRSSYNEQFF	TGTGCCAGCAGTTATTCCCCGAGGAGCTCCTACAATGAGCAGTTCTTC
-	TRBV28	14	TRBJ2-7	TRBD2	CASSLAGRGYEQYF	TGTGCCAGCAGTTTAGCCGGGAGGGGGTACGAGCAGTACTTC
-	TRBV11-3	13	TRBJ2-5	-	CASSLEAGETQYF	TGTGCCAGCAGCTTAGAGGCGGGGGAGACCCAGTACTTC